A single TCR beta chain is shown here with its context. TCRdb called the 5' RACE reads again in MiXCR, with one record for every CDR3 protein. Here the sample spans roughly 610,000 distinct CDR3 sequences, 15% to 20% being singletons. The record originates from a study of T-cell memory formation after mild COVID-19. Germline values: CDR1 MNHEY, CDR2 SMNVEV (reference sequence). The trim removed 6 bases at V and 3 bases at J, leaving 8 bases unmatched. CDR3 length: 14 residues. This TCR derives from an adult woman who had mild COVID-19 (a few samples of this study predate the infection). Cell type and time point are not known. The chain combines TRBV27 with TRBJ2-7; 7 bases match TRBD1. The specimen sequenced was PBMCs or a T cell subset sorted from them (not recorded which). The CDR3 here is CASSDGQVIYEQYF. CDR3 bases: TGTGCCAGCAGCGACGGACAGGTAATCTACGAGCAGTACTTC.